The clone carrying this T cell receptor beta chain has a count of ten or more. Its antigen is still unknown. This sample is drawn from a study of Graves' ophthalmopathy and Graves' hyperthyroidism. Amplification from RNA transcripts yielded the TCR beta CDR3 regions. The workflow started with a first-round RT-PCR run with HTBI primers and then moved on to a second-round multiplex PCR. TCRdb analysed the multiplex PCR reads with MiXCR anew, one entry per CDR3 protein. The sample consists of roughly 600,000 distinct CDR3 sequences, about 35% of them appearing once. Only newly diagnosed hyperthyroidism patients aged 18 to 65, with under 2 months' duration, were enrolled. General study results and limits: In blood appeared most of the expanded thyroid clonotypes whose frequency exceeded 0.001. A classifier, a 13-signature model, separated ophthalmopathy from stable hyperthyroidism with more than 85% sensitivity and about 81% specificity.

Per germline, CDR1 SQVTM and CDR2 ANQGSEA. This CDR3 is 15 amino acids long. V lost 5 bases, J lost 3 bases, and 19 bases lay in between. The material sequenced was peripheral blood or thyroid tissue (not recorded which). This rearrangement joins TRBV29-1 to TRBJ1-1; possibly TRBD1 for D (5 bases). The clonotype originates from an adult man with Graves' hyperthyroidism. The CDR3 DNA follows: TGCAGCGTTACGGGGTACACAGGTGCGGACACTGAAGCTTTCTTT. This codes for CSVTGYTGADTEAFF.